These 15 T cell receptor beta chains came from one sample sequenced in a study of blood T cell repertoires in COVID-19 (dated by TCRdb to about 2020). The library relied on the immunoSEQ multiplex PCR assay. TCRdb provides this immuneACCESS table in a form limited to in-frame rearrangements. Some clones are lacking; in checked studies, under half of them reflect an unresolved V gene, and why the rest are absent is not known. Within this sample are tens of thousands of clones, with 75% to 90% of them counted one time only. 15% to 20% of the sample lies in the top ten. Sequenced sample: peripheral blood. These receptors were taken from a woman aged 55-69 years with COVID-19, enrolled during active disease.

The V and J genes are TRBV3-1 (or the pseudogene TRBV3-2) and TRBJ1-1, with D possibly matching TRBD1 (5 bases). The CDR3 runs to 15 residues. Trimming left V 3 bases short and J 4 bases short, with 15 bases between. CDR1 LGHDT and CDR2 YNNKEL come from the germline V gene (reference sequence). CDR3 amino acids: CASSHQGRGGTEAFF. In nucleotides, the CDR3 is TGTGCCAGCAGCCATCAAGGGCGGGGGGGCACTGAAGCTTTCTTT.

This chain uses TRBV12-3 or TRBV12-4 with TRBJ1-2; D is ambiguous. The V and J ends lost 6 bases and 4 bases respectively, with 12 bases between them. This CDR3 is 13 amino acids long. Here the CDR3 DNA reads TGTGCCAGCAGCCCCACAGAGTCCTATGGCTACACCTTC. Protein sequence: CASSPTESYGYTF.

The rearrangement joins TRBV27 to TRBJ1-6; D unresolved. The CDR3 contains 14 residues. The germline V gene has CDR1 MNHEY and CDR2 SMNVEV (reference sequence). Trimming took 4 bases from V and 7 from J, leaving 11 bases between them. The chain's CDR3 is CASSYGWLNSPLHF. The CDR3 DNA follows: TGTGCCAGCAGTTACGGGTGGCTAAATTCACCCCTCCACTTT.

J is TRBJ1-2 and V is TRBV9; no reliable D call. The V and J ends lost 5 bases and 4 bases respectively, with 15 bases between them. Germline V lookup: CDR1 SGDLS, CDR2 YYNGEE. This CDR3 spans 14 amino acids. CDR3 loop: CASRRGGTSYGYTF. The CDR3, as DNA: TGTGCCAGCAGACGGGGAGGCACGAGCTATGGCTACACCTTC.

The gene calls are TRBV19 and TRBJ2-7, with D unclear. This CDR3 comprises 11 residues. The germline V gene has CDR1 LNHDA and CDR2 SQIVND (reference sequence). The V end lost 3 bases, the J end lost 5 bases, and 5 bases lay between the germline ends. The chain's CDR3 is CASSIADEQYF. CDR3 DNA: TGTGCCAGTAGTATTGCGGACGAGCAGTACTTC. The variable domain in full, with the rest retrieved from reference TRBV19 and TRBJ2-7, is DGGITQSPKYLFRKEGQNVTLSCEQNLNHDAMYWYRQDPGQGLRLIYYSQIVNDFQKGDIAEGYSVSREKKESFPLTVTSAQKNPTAFYLCASSIADEQYFGPGTRLTVT.

The DNA of the CDR3 is TGTGCCAGTAGTACCGGGACAGGGGGTACCGGGGAGCTGTTTTTT. Its protein product is CASSTGTGGTGELFF. The rearrangement joins TRBV19 to TRBJ2-2, with TRBD1 matching over 11 bases. Germline V lookup: CDR1 LNHDA, CDR2 SQIVND (reference sequence). Trimming removed 4 bases from V and 5 bases from J; junction bases left unmatched: 3. The CDR3 sequence is 15 residues long.

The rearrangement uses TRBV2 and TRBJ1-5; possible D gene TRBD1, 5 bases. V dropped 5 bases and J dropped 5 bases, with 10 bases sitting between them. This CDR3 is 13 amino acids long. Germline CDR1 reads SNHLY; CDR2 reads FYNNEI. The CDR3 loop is CASSSTRDQPQHF. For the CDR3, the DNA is TGTGCCAGCAGTAGCACCAGGGATCAGCCCCAGCATTTT. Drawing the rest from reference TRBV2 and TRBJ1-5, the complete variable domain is EPEVTQTPSHQVTQMGQEVILRCVPISNHLYFYWYRQILGQKVEFLVSFYNNEISEKSEIFDDQFSVERPDGSNFTLKIRSTKLEDSAMYFCASSSTRDQPQHFGDGTRLSIL.

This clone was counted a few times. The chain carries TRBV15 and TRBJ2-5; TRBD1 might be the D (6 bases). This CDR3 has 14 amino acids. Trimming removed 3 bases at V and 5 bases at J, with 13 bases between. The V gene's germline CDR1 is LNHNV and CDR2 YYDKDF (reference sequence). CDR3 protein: CATSRMGTGETQYF. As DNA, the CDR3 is TGTGCCACCAGCAGGATGGGCACAGGGGAGACCCAGTACTTC.

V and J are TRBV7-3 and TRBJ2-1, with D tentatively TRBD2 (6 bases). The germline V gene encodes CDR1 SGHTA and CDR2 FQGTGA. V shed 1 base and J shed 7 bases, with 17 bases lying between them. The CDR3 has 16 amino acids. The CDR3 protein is CASSLRAGLSPNEQFF. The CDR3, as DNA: TGTGCCAGCAGCTTAAGGGCGGGACTCTCCCCGAATGAGCAGTTCTTC.

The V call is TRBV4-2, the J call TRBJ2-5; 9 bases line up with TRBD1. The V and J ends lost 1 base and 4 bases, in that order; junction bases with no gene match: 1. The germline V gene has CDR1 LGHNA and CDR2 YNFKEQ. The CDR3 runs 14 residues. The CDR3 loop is CASSQGTGVETQYF. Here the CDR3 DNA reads TGTGCCAGCAGCCAAGGGACAGGGGTAGAGACCCAGTACTTC.

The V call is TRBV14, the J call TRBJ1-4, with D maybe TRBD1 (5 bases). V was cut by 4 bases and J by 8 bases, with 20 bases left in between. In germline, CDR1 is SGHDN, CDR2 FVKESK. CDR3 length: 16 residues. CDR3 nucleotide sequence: TGTGCCAGCAGCCGGGCCCGGGGGAGTCTAGGGGAAAAACTGTTTTTT. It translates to CASSRARGSLGEKLFF.

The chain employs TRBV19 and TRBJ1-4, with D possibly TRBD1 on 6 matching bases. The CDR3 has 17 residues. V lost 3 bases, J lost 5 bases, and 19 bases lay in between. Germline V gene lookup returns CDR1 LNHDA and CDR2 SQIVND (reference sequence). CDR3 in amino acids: CASSIGRTSRGNEKLFF. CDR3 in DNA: TGTGCCAGTAGTATCGGACGGACATCAAGGGGGAATGAAAAACTGTTTTTT.

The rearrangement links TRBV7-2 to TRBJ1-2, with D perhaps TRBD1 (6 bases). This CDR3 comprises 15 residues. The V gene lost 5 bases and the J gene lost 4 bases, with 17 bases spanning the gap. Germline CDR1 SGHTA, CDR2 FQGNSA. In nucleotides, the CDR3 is TGTGCCAGCAGCCTAGAGCCCCAAGGGGGCTATGGCTACACCTTC. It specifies CASSLEPQGGYGYTF.

In DNA form, the CDR3 reads TGTGCCACCAGTGATACGGGACAGGGCCCCTACAATGAGCAGTTCTTC. It is translated as CATSDTGQGPYNEQFF. The chain has TRBV24-1 and TRBJ2-1; 9 bases line up with TRBD1. J lost 2 bases, V lost 3 bases, and 4 bases had no gene match. This CDR3 has 16 amino acids. The germline CDR1 and CDR2 sequences are KGHDR and SFDVKD.

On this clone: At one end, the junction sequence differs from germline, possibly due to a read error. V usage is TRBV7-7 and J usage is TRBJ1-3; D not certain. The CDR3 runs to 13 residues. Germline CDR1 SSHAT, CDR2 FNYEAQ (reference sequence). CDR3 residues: CASSLGQGNTIYF. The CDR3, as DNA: TGTGCTAGCAGCTTAGGCCAGGGAAACACCATATATTTT. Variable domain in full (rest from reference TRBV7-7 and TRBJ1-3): GAGVSQSPRYKVTKRGQDVTLRCDPISSHATLYWYQQALGQGPEFLTYFNYEAQPDKSGLPSDRFSAERPEGSISTLTIQRTEQRDSAMYRCASSLGQGNTIYFGEGSWLTVV.